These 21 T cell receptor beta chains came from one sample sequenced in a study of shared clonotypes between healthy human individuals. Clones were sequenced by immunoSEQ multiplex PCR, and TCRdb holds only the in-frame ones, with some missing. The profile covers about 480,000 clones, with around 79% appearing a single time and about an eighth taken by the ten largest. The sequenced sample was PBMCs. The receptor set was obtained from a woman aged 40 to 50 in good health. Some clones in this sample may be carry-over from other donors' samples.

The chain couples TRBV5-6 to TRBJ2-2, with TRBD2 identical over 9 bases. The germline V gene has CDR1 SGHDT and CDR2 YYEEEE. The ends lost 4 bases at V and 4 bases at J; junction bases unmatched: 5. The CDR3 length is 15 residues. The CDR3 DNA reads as TGTGCCAGCAGCCCTCTAGCGGGACGCACCGGGGAGCTGTTTTTT. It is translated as CASSPLAGRTGELFF.

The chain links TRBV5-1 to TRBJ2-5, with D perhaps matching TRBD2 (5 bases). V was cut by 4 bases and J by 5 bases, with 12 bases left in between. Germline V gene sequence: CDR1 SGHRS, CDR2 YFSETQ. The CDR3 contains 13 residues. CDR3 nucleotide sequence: TGCGCCAGCAGCGCGGGTGGGGAGGAGACCCAGTACTTC. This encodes CASSAGGEETQYF.

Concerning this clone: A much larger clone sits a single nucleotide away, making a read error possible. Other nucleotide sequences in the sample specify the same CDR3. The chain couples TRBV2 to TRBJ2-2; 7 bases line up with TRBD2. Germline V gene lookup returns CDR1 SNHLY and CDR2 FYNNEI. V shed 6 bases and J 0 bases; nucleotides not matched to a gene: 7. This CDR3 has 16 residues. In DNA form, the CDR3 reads TGTGCCAGCAGCTCTGCTAGCGGTGCGAACACCGGGGAGCTGTTTTTT. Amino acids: CASSSASGANTGELFF.

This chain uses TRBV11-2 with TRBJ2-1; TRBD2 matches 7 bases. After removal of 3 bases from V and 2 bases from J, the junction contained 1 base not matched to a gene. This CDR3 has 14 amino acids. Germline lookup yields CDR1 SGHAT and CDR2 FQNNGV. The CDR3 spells CASSLGGTYNEQFF. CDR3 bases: TGTGCCAGCAGCTTGGGGGGGACCTACAATGAGCAGTTCTTC.

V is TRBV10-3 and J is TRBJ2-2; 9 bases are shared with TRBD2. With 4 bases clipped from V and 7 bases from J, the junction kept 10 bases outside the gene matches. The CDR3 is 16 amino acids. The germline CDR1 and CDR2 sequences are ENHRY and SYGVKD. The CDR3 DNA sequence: TGTGCCATCAGTGGTAGCGGGAGCCCCCGTATCGGGGAGCTGTTTTTT. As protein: CAISGSGSPRIGELFF.

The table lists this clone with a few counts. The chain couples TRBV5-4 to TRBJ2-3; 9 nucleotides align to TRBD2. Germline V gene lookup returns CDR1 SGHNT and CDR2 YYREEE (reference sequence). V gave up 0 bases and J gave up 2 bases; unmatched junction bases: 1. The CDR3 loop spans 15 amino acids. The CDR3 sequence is CASSLEREATDTQYF. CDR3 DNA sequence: TGTGCCAGCAGCTTGGAGCGGGAGGCCACAGATACGCAGTATTTT.

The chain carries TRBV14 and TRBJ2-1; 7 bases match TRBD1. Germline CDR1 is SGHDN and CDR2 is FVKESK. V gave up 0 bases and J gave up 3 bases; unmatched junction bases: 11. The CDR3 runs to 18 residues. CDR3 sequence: CASSQERRSRTGYNEQFF. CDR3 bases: TGTGCCAGCAGCCAAGAGAGGAGGTCGAGGACAGGCTACAATGAGCAGTTCTTC.

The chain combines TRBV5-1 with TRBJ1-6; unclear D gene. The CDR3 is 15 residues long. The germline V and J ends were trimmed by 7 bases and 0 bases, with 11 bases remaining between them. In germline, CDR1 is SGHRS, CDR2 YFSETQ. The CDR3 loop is CASALGSSYNSPLHF. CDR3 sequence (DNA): TGCGCCAGCGCATTGGGGAGCTCCTATAATTCACCCCTCCACTTT.

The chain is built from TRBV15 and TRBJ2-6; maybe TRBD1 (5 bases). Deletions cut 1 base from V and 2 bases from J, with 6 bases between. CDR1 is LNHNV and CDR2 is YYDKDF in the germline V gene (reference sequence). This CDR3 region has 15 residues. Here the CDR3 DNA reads TGTGCCACCAGCAGAGCCAGGGCTGGGGCCAACGTCCTGACTTTC. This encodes CATSRARAGANVLTF. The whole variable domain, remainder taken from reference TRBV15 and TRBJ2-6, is DAMVIQNPRYQVTQFGKPVTLSCSQTLNHNVMYWYQQKSSQAPKLLFHYYDKDFNNEADTPDNFQSRRPNTSFCFLDIRSPGLGDTAMYLCATSRARAGANVLTFGAGSRLTVL.

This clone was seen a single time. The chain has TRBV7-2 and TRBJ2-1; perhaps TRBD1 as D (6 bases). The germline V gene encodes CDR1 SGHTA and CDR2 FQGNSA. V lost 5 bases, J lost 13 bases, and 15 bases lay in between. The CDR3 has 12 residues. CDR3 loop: CASSMRQETQFF. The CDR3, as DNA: TGTGCCAGCAGCATGCGACAGGAGACACAGTTCTTC. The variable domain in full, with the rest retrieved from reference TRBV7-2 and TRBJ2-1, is GAGVSQSPSNKVTEKGKDVELRCDPISGHTALYWYRQSLGQGLEFLIYFQGNSAPDKSGLPSDRFSAERTGGSVSTLTIQRTQQEDSAVYLCASSMRQETQFFGPGTRLTVL.

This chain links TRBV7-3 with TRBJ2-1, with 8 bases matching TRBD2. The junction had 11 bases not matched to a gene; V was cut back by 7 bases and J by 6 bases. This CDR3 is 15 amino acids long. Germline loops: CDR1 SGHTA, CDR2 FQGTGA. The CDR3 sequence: CASTPPLAGFNEQFF. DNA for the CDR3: TGTGCCAGCACCCCCCCCCTAGCGGGCTTCAATGAGCAGTTCTTC.

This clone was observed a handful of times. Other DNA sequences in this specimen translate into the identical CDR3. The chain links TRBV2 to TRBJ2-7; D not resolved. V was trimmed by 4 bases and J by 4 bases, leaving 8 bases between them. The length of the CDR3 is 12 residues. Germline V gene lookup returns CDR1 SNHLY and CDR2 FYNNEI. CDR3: CASSVVAYEQYF. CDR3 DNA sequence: TGTGCCAGCAGTGTGGTAGCATACGAGCAGTACTTC.

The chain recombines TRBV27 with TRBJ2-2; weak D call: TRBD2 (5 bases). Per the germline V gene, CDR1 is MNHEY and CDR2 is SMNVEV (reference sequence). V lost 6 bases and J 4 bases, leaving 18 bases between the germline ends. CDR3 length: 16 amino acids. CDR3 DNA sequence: TGTGCCAGCAGCCGTAGGGCTAAAGAGGGCACCGGGGAGCTGTTTTTT. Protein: CASSRRAKEGTGELFF.

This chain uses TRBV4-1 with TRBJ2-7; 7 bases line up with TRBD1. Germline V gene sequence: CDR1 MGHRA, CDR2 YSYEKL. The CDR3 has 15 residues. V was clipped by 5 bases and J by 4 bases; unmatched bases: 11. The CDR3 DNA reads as TGCGCCAGCAGCTCTAATTCCGGGACAGTTTACGAGCAGTACTTC. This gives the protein CASSSNSGTVYEQYF.

The CDR3 DNA reads TGTGCCAGTAGTATACAGGGGAGTATGGATGGCTACACCTTC. It translates to CASSIQGSMDGYTF. This chain connects TRBV19 to TRBJ1-2; D might be TRBD1 (6 bases). V was shortened by 2 bases and J by 6 bases, with 13 bases between the two germline ends. This CDR3 has 14 residues. CDR1 is LNHDA, CDR2 SQIVND, per germline (reference sequence).

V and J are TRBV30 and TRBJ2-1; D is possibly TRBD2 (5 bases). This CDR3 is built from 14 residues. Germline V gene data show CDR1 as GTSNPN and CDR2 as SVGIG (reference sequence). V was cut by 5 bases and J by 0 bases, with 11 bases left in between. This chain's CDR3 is CAWGGGPSYNEQFF. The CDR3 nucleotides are TGTGCCTGGGGCGGAGGACCCTCCTACAATGAGCAGTTCTTC.

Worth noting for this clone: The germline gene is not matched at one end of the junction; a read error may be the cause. The CDR3 nucleotides are TGTGCCAGCAGTCGGACTAGCGGGAAAGTCTTC. It specifies CASSRTSGKVF. V and J are TRBV28 and TRBJ2-1, with 12 bases that match TRBD2. This CDR3 is 11 amino acids long. CDR1 MDHEN and CDR2 SYDVKM come from the germline V gene. Full variable domain (rest looked up from reference TRBV28 and TRBJ2-1): DVKVTQSSRYLVKRTGEKVFLECVQDMDHENMFWYRQDPGLGLRLIYFSYDVKMKEKGDIPEGYSVSREKKERFSLILESASTNQTSMYLCASSRTSGKVFGPGTRLTVL.

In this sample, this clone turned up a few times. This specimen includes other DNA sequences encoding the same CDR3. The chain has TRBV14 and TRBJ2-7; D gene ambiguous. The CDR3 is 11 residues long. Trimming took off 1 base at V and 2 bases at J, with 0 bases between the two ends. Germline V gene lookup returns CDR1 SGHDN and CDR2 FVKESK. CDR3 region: CASSQAYEQYF. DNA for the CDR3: TGTGCCAGCAGCCAAGCCTACGAGCAGTACTTC.

The CDR3 DNA reads TGTGCCAGCAGCTTAGAGAGGTGGACTGAAGCTTTCTTT. Translating gives CASSLERWTEAFF. J is TRBJ1-1 and V is TRBV7-9; D is ambiguous. V gave up 1 base and J gave up 5 bases, with 8 bases separating them. The germline V gene has CDR1 SEHNR and CDR2 FQNEAQ (reference sequence). The CDR3 is 13 amino acids. The full variable domain, rest sourced from reference TRBV7-9 and TRBJ1-1, is DTGVSQNPRHKITKRGQNVTFRCDPISEHNRLYWYRQTLGQGPEFLTYFQNEAQLEKSRLLSDRFSAERPKGSFSTLEIQRTEQGDSAMYLCASSLERWTEAFFGQGTRLTVV.

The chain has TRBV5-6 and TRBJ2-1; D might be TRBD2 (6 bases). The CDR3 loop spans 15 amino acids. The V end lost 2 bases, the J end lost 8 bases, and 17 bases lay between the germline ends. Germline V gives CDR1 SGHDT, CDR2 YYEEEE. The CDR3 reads CASSFLAVPQDEQFF. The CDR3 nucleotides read TGTGCCAGCAGCTTTTTAGCGGTCCCTCAAGATGAGCAGTTCTTC. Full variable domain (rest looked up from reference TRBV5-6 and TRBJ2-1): DAGVTQSPTHLIKTRGQQVTLRCSPKSGHDTVSWYQQALGQGPQFIFQYYEEEERQRGNFPDRFSGHQFPNYSSELNVNALLLGDSALYLCASSFLAVPQDEQFFGPGTRLTVL.

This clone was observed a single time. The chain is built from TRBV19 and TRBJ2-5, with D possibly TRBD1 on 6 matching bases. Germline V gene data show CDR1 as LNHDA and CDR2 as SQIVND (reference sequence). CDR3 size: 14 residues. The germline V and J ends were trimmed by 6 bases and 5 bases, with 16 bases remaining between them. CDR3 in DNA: TGTGCCAGTAGCTTCGACAGGCGGTGGGAGACCCAGTACTTC. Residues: CASSFDRRWETQYF.